Below, 13 T cell receptor beta chains from the same sample are listed, as sequenced in a study of human T cells and chemical hapten exposure. TCRdb reprocessed the RACE reads via MiXCR and lists one record per CDR3 protein. The sample holds tens of thousands of distinct CDR3 sequences, 6.6% seen once. Time point denoted: patch test 2, 6 weeks after DPC sensitization. The treatment: therapeutic diphenylcyclopropenone sensitization with weekly scalp DPC. Sequencing was performed on whole blood, taken in connection with sensitization to the hapten diphenylcyclopropenone (DPC). The source of these receptors is a woman younger than 45 with alopecia areata. Some clones in this sample may be carry-over from other donors' samples.

Turning to this clonotype: The germline gene is not matched at one end of the junction; a read error may be the cause. The chain couples TRBV3-1 to TRBJ2-7; weak D call: TRBD1 (6 bases). Germline loops: CDR1 LGHDT, CDR2 YNNKEL (reference sequence). This CDR3 comprises 15 residues. The chain's CDR3 is CASSPRGQNSYKQYF. The CDR3 bases are TGTGCCAGCAGCCCCCGAGGACAGAACTCCTACAAGCAGTACTTC.

This clonotype came up many times. The chain is built from TRBV18 and TRBJ2-2, with D tentatively TRBD1 or TRBD2 (6 bases each). The germline V gene has CDR1 KGHSH and CDR2 LQKENI. The CDR3 length is 19 residues. The V gene lost 2 bases and the J gene lost 6 bases, with 25 bases spanning the gap. CDR3 DNA sequence: TGTGCCAGCTCACCATTCCTTATCCGGGGGACACGATTGGCCGGGGAGCTGTTTTTT. Translating it yields CASSPFLIRGTRLAGELFF.

There are many counts of this clonotype. This chain connects TRBV5-1 to TRBJ2-7; either TRBD1 or TRBD2 may supply D (5 bases each). V was shortened by 1 base and J by 5 bases, with 13 bases between the two germline ends. This CDR3 has 14 amino acids. The germline CDR1 and CDR2 sequences are SGHRS and YFSETQ. This CDR3 reads CASSLLGAGNEQYF. In DNA, the CDR3 is TGCGCCAGCAGCTTGCTAGGGGCCGGGAACGAGCAGTACTTC.

This clonotype was counted a few times. V gene TRBV7-2 combines with J gene TRBJ2-7, with 12 bases aligning to TRBD2. Looked up from germline, CDR1 is SGHTA and CDR2 is FQGNSA. V shed 6 bases and J 1 base; nucleotides not matched to a gene: 10. This CDR3 has 17 amino acids. CDR3 sequence: CASRMTSGGTNSYEQYF. The CDR3 bases are TGTGCCAGCAGGATGACTAGCGGGGGAACCAATTCCTACGAGCAGTACTTC.

This clonotype was seen ten or more times. The chain employs TRBV7-9 and TRBJ2-1; D gene ambiguous. Per germline, CDR1 SEHNR and CDR2 FQNEAQ (reference sequence). The CDR3 length is 13 residues. V dropped 6 bases and J dropped 3 bases, with 9 bases sitting between them. CDR3 DNA sequence: TGTGCCAGCAGTATACAGTTCTACAATGAGCAGTTCTTC. It specifies CASSIQFYNEQFF.

The chain carries TRBV29-1 and TRBJ1-1; perhaps TRBD1 as D (5 bases). Per the germline V gene, CDR1 is SQVTM and CDR2 is ANQGSEA. The V end lost 8 bases, the J end lost 0 bases, and 19 bases lay between the germline ends. There are 15 residues in the CDR3. CDR3 region: CSLTGGTLMNTEAFF. As DNA, the CDR3 is TGCAGCCTGACTGGGGGAACCCTCATGAACACTGAAGCTTTCTTT.

The V call is TRBV11-2, the J call TRBJ2-3; no clear D. Trimming took 2 bases from V and 3 from J, leaving 3 bases between them. CDR3 length: 12 amino acids. The germline gives CDR1 SGHAT, CDR2 FQNNGV. For the CDR3, the DNA is TGTGCCAGCAGCTTACCTACAGATACGCAGTATTTT. Its translation: CASSLPTDTQYF.

This clonotype was observed at least ten times. The V and J genes are TRBV6-1 and TRBJ2-7; 9 positions match TRBD1. CDR1 and CDR2 from the germline V gene are MNHNS and SASEGT. This CDR3 contains 16 residues. The V and J ends lost 2 bases and 2 bases, in that order; junction bases with no gene match: 7. In DNA, the CDR3 is TGTGCCAGCAGTGAATTTAGGGGGACAGGGACCTACGAGCAGTACTTC. Translating gives CASSEFRGTGTYEQYF.

This clonotype was recorded many times. The chain recombines TRBV24-1 with TRBJ2-6; 7 bases fit TRBD1. CDR1 and CDR2 (germline): KGHDR, SFDVKD. Trimming removed 6 bases from V and 0 bases from J; junction bases left unmatched: 4. The CDR3 loop spans 16 amino acids. CDR3 nucleotides: TGTGCCACCAGTTTGACAGGGCCCTCTGGGGCCAACGTCCTGACTTTC. Translation: CATSLTGPSGANVLTF.

The rearrangement uses TRBV29-1 and TRBJ1-1; the D gene is possibly TRBD1 (5 bases). Deletions cut 3 bases from V and 11 bases from J, with 22 bases between. Germline CDR1 reads SQVTM; CDR2 reads ANQGSEA. CDR3 length equals 14 residues. This CDR3 reads CSVDSPGPTPLAFF. The CDR3 bases are TGCAGCGTTGACTCCCCGGGACCCACACCATTGGCTTTCTTT.

This clonotype turned up a few times. This chain uses TRBV5-6 with TRBJ1-4; D is perhaps TRBD1 (6 bases). The CDR3 has 16 residues. In germline, CDR1 is SGHDT, CDR2 YYEEEE. Trimming stripped 2 bases from V and 5 bases from J, with 16 bases between. The CDR3 loop is CASSLIHPGVNEKLFF. For the CDR3, the DNA is TGTGCCAGCAGCTTAATCCATCCAGGGGTGAATGAAAAACTGTTTTTT.

The J gene is TRBJ1-2, the V gene TRBV30; unclear D gene. The ends were cut back, 1 base at V and 4 bases at J, with 4 bases in the middle. CDR1 is GTSNPN, CDR2 SVGIG, per germline (reference sequence). This CDR3 has 11 amino acids. CDR3 nucleotide sequence: TGTGCCTGGAGTGGGGGCTATGGCTACACCTTC. Its translation: CAWSGGYGYTF.

This clonotype showed up many times. The CDR3 spells CASKQTGLNSPLHF. The CDR3 DNA reads TGTGCCAGCAAACAGACAGGGTTGAATTCACCCCTCCACTTT. The genes are TRBV25-1 and TRBJ1-6; 7 nucleotides match TRBD1. Germline loops: CDR1 MGHDK, CDR2 SYGVNS. The CDR3 loop spans 14 amino acids. V lost 7 bases, J lost 7 bases, and 7 bases stayed unmatched.